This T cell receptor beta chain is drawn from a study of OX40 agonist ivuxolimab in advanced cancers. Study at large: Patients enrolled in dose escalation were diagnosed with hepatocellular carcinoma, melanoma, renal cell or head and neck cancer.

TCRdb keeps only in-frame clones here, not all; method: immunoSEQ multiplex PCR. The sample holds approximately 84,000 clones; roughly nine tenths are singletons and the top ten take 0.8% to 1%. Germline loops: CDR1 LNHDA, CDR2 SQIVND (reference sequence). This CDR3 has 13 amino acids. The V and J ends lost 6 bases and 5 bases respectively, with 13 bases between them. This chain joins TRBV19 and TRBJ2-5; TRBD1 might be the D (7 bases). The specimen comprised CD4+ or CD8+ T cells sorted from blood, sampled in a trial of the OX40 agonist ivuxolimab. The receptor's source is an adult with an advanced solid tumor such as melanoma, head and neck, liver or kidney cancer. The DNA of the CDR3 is TGTGCCAGTAGGCCAGGGGGGACGGAGACCCAGTACTTC. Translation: CASRPGGTETQYF.